This T cell receptor beta chain derives from a study of T cells in Graves' hyperthyroidism and ophthalmopathy. The study's findings and limits: Most thyroid clonotypes expanded above 0.001 appeared in blood too.

The germline V and J ends were trimmed by 1 base and 0 bases, with 10 bases remaining between them. The CDR3 has 15 amino acids. CDR1 MNHNS and CDR2 SASEGT come from the germline V gene. TCR beta CDR3 region amplification was performed from RNA transcripts. TCR CDR3 underwent first-round RT-PCR with the HTBI primer set. TCRdb reprocessed the multiplex PCR reads with MiXCR, giving one entry per CDR3 protein. The sample holds under 400,000 distinct CDR3 sequences; roughly 13% are singletons and the top ten take 9.5% to 11%. This clonotype was recorded a few times. What it binds is not known. Specimen: blood. This sequence joins TRBV6-1 and TRBJ2-7, with D perhaps assigned TRBD1 or TRBD2 (5 bases each). This sequence originates from an older woman with Graves' hyperthyroidism. This CDR3 reads CASSEGQGASYEQYF. The CDR3 coding sequence is TGTGCCAGCAGTGAAGGGCAGGGAGCCTCCTACGAGCAGTACTTC.